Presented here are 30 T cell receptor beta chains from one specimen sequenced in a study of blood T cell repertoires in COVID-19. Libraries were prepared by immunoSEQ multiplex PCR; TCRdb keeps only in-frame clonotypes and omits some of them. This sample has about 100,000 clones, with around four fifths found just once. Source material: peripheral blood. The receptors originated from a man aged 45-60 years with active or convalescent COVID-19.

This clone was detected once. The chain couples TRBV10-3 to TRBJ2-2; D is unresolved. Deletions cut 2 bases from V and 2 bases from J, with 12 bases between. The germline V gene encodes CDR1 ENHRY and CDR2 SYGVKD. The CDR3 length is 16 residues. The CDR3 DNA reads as TGTGCCATCAGTGAGGGCGGATTTCTTAACACCGGGGAGCTGTTTTTT. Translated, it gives CAISEGGFLNTGELFF.

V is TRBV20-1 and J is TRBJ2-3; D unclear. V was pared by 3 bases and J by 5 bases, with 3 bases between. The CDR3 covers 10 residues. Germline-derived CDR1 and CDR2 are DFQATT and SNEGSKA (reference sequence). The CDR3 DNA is TGCAGTGCTAGCGGAGATACGCAGTATTTT. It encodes CSASGDTQYF.

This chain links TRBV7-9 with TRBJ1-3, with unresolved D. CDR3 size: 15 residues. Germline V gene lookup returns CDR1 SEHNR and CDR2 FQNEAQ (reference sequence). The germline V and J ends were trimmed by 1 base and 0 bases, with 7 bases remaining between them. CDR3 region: CASSLEGVSGNTIYF. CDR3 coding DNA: TGTGCCAGCAGCTTAGAGGGAGTCTCTGGAAACACCATATATTTT.

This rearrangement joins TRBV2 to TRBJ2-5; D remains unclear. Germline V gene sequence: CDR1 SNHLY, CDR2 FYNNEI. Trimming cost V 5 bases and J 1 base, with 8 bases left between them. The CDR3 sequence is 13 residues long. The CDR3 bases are TGTGCCAGCAGTTCCGACACCCAAGAGACCCAGTACTTC. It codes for CASSSDTQETQYF.

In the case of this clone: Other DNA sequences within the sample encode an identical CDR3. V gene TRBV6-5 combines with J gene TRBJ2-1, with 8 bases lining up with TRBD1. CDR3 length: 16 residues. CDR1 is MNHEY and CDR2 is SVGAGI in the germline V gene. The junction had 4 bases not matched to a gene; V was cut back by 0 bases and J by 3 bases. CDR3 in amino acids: CASSYSRQGSYNEQFF. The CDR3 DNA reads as TGTGCCAGCAGTTACTCGAGACAGGGGAGCTACAATGAGCAGTTCTTC.

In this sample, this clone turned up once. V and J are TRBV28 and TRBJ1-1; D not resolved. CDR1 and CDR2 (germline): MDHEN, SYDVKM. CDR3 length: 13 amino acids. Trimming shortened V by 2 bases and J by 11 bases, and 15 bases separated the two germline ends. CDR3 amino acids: CASSLAPPEWAFF. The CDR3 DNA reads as TGTGCCAGCAGTTTAGCACCTCCCGAGTGGGCTTTCTTT.

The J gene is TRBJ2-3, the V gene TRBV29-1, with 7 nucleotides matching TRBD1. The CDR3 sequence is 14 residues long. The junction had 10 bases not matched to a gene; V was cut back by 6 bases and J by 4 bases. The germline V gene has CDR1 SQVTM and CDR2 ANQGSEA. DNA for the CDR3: TGCAGCGTGGGGGCGTCAGGGGGTGCAGATACGCAGTATTTT. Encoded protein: CSVGASGGADTQYF.

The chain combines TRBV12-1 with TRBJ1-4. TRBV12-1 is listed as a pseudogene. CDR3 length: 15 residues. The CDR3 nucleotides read TGTGCCAGCAGCCTCCCGGGTTTTCGGAGAGAAAAACTGTTTTTT. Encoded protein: CASSLPGFRREKLFF.

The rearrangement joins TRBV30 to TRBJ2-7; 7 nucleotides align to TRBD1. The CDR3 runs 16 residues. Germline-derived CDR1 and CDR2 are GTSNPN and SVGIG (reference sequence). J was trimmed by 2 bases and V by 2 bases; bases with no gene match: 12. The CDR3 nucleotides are TGTGCCTGGAGTCCTGACCCGGGACAGTCTACCTACGAGCAGTACTTC. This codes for CAWSPDPGQSTYEQYF. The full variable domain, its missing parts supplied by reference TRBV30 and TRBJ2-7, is SQTIHQWPATLVQPVGSPLSLECTVEGTSNPNLYWYRQAAGRGLQLLFYSVGIGQISSEVPQNLSASRPQDRQFILSSKKLLLSDSGFYLCAWSPDPGQSTYEQYFGPGTRLTVT.

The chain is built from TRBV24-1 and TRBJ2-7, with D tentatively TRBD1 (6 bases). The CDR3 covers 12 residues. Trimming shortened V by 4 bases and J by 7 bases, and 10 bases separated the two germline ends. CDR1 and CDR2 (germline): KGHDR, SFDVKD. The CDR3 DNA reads TGTGCCACCAGTGAACTTACAGGGGAGCAGTACTTC. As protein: CATSELTGEQYF.

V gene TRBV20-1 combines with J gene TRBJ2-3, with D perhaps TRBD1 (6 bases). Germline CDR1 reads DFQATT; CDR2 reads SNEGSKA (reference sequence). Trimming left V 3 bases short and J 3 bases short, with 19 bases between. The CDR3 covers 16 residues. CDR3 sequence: CSASSPTGWGTDTQYF. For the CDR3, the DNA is TGCAGTGCTAGTTCTCCGACAGGATGGGGGACAGATACGCAGTATTTT.

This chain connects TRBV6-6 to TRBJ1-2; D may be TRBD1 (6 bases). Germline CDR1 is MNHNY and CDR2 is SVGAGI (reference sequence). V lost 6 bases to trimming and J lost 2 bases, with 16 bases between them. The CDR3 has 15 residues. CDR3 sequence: CASRGDRSRNYGYTF. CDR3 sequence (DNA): TGTGCCAGCAGGGGAGACAGGTCCCGAAACTATGGCTACACCTTC.

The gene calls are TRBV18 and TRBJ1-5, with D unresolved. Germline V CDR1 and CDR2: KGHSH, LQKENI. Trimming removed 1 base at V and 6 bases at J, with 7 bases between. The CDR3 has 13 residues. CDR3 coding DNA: TGTGCCAGCTCACCACTATCGGGTCAGCCCCAGCATTTT. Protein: CASSPLSGQPQHF.

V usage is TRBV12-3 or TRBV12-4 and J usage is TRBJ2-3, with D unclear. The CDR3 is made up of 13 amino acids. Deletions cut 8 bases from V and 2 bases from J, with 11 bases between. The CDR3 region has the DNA TGTGCCAGCCTTTCGAGTTCCACAGATACGCAGTATTTT. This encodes CASLSSSTDTQYF.

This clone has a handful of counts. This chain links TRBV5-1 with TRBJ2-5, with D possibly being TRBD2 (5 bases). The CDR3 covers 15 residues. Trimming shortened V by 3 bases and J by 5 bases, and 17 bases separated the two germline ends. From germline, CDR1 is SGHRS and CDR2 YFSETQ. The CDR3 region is CASSYLGQGGETQYF. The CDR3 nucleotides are TGCGCCAGCAGCTATCTGGGCCAAGGCGGGGAGACCCAGTACTTC.

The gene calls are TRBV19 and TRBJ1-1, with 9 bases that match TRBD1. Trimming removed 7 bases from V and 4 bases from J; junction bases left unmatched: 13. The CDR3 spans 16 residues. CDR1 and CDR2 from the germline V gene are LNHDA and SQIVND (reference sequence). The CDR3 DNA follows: TGTGCCAGTACCCCGGGACAGGGACCTTTAGGCACTGAAGCTTTCTTT. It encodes CASTPGQGPLGTEAFF.

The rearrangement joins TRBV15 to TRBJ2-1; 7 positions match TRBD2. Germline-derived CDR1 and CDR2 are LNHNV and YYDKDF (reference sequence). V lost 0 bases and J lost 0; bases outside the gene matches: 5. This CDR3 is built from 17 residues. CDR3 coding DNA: TGTGCCACCAGCAGAGATTTGGCGGGAGCCTCCTACAATGAGCAGTTCTTC. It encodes CATSRDLAGASYNEQFF.

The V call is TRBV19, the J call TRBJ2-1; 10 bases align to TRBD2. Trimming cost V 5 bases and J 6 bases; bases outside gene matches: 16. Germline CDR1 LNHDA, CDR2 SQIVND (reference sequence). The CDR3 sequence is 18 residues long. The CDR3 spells CASSLLPFTSGASNEQFF. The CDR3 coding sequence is TGTGCCAGTAGTCTCCTCCCCTTCACTAGCGGGGCTTCCAATGAGCAGTTCTTC.

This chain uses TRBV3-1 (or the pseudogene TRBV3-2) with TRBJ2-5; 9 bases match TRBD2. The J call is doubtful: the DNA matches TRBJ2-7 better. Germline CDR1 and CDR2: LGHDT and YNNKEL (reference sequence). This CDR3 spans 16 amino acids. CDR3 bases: TGTGCCAGCAGGGCGGCGGGAGGGGGTGGTATCGACGAGCAGTACTTC. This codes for CASRAAGGGGIDEQYF.

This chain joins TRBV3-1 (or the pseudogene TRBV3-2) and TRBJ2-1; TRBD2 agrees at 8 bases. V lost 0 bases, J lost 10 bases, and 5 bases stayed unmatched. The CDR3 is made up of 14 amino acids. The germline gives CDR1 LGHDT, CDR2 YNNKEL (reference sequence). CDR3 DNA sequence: TGTGCCAGCAGCCAAGATCAGGGCGGGGGGGAGCAGTTCTTC. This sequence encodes CASSQDQGGGEQFF.

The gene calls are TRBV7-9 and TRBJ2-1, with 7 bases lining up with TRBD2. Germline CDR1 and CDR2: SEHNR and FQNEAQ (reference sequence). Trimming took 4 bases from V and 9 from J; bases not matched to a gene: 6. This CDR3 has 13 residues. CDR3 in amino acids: CASSSGTISEQFF. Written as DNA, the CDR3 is TGTGCCAGCAGCTCAGGGACTATCAGTGAGCAGTTCTTC.

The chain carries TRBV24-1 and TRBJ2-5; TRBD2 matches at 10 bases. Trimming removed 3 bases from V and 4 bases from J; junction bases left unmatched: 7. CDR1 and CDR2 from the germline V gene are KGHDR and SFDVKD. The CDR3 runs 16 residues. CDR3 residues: CATSDRLAGVGETQYF. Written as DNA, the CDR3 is TGTGCCACCAGTGATCGGCTAGCGGGAGTTGGAGAGACCCAGTACTTC.

The CDR3 region has the DNA TGTGCCAGCAGCCACCGACAGGGCACTAATGAAAAACTGTTTTTT. It codes for CASSHRQGTNEKLFF. The chain recombines TRBV3-1 (or the pseudogene TRBV3-2) with TRBJ1-4; 7 nucleotides align to TRBD1. The CDR3 is 15 amino acids. The germline V gene has CDR1 LGHDT and CDR2 YNNKEL (reference sequence). The ends lost 3 bases at V and 2 bases at J; junction bases unmatched: 3.

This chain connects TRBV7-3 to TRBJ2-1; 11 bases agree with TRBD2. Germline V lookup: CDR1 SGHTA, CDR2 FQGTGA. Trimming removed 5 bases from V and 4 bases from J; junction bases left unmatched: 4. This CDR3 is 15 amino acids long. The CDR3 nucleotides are TGTGCCAGCAGCCTAGGGACTAGCGGATACAATGAGCAGTTCTTC. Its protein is CASSLGTSGYNEQFF.

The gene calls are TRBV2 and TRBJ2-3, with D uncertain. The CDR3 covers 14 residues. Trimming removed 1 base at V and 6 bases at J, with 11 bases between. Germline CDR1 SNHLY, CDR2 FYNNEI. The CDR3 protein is CASSEGNGADTQYF. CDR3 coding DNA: TGTGCCAGCAGTGAAGGAAACGGTGCGGATACGCAGTATTTT.

The CDR3 sequence is CASSEELPTYTDTQYF. CDR3 nucleotide sequence: TGTGCCAGCAGTGAAGAGCTTCCCACCTACACAGATACGCAGTATTTT. This chain uses TRBV2 with TRBJ2-3, with D uncertain. The ends were cut back, 1 base at V and 2 bases at J, with 13 bases in the middle. The CDR3 spans 16 residues. CDR1 is SNHLY and CDR2 is FYNNEI in the germline V gene.

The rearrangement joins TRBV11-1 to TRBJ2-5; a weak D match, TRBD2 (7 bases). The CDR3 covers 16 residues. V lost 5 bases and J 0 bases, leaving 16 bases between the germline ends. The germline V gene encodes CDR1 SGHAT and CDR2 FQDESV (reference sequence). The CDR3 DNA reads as TGTGCCAGCAGCCCTCGGGGGGACATCTACCAAGAGACCCAGTACTTC. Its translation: CASSPRGDIYQETQYF.

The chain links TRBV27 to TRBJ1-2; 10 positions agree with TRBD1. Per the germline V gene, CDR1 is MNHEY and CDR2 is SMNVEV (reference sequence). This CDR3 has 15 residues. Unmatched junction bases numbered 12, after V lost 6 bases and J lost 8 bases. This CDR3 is CASRPFGTGENGYTF. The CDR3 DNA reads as TGTGCCAGCAGGCCTTTCGGGACAGGGGAGAACGGCTACACCTTC.

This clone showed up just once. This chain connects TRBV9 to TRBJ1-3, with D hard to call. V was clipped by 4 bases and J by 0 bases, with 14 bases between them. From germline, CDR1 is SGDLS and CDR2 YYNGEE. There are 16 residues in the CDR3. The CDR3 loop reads CASSPSPVNSGNTIYF. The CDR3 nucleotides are TGTGCCAGCAGCCCGAGTCCCGTAAACTCTGGAAACACCATATATTTT. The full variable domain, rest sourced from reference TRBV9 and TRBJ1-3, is DSGVTQTPKHLITATGQRVTLRCSPRSGDLSVYWYQQSLDQGLQFLIQYYNGEERAKGNILERFSAQQFPDLHSELNLSSLELGDSALYFCASSPSPVNSGNTIYFGEGSWLTVV.

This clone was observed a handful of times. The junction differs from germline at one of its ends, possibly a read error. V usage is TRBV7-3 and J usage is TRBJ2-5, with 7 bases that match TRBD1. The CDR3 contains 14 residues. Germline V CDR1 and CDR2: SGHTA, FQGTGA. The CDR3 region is CASSITGTAETQYF. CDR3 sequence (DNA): TGTGCCAGCAGCATAACCGGGACAGCCGAGACCCAGTACTTC.